Shown below are 25 T cell receptor beta chains from a single sample sequenced in a study of cytomegalovirus exposure and HLA in healthy donors. PCR involved 60 Vbeta and 13 Jbeta primers. Sequenced by immunoSEQ multiplex PCR; TCRdb stores in-frame clones only, minus some. The table shows fewer than 200,000 clones, with around 83% occurring only once. Sequenced input: PBMCs. These receptors were collected from a girl aged 2 to 10 in good health and CMV-seropositive.

This clone was seen more than once but under ten times. The chain combines TRBV30 with TRBJ1-3; 12 nucleotides align to TRBD1. The CDR3 spans 16 residues. The germline gives CDR1 GTSNPN, CDR2 SVGIG (reference sequence). J was trimmed by 3 bases and V by 2 bases; bases with no gene match: 5. CDR3 DNA sequence: TGTGCCTGGAGTACGGGACAGGGGGCGATTGGAAACACCATATATTTT. It translates to CAWSTGQGAIGNTIYF.

Points on this clone: One end of the junction fails to match germline, which may point to a read error. The rearrangement links TRBV30 to TRBJ1-2; no definite D call. Germline loops: CDR1 GTSNPN, CDR2 SVGIG (reference sequence). This CDR3 has 12 residues. CDR3 protein: CAWSRVNYGYPF. CDR3 bases: TGTGCCTGGAGCCGGGTAAACTATGGCTACCCCTTC.

This clone appeared a single time. The chain couples TRBV4-2 to TRBJ2-1, with 14 bases lining up with TRBD2. The CDR3 loop spans 16 amino acids. From germline, CDR1 is LGHNA and CDR2 YNFKEQ. V trimming: 0 bases; J trimming: 8 bases; junction bases outside the gene matches: 3. CDR3 DNA: TGTGCCAGCAGCCAAGAGGGGACTAGCGGGAGCTATGAGCAGTTCTTC. Encoded protein: CASSQEGTSGSYEQFF.

The chain employs TRBV27 and TRBJ2-5; 10 positions agree with TRBD2. V trimming: 3 bases; J trimming: 0 bases; junction bases outside the gene matches: 4. The germline V gene encodes CDR1 MNHEY and CDR2 SMNVEV (reference sequence). This CDR3 has 16 residues. CDR3 sequence: CASSLRTSGYQETQYF. CDR3 nucleotide sequence: TGTGCCAGCAGTTTGAGGACTAGCGGCTACCAAGAGACCCAGTACTTC.

This clone was counted between two and nine times. V usage is TRBV28 and J usage is TRBJ1-1; no clear D. Germline loops: CDR1 MDHEN, CDR2 SYDVKM. The CDR3 is 12 residues long. The V end was cut by 5 bases, the J end by 6 bases, with 10 bases between. CDR3 in amino acids: CASSLRRAEAFF. CDR3 in DNA: TGTGCCAGCAGTCTCCGGAGGGCTGAAGCTTTCTTT.

The rearrangement uses TRBV10-1 and TRBJ2-2, with 14 bases matching TRBD2. This CDR3 comprises 15 residues. After removal of 9 bases from V and 6 bases from J, the junction contained 6 bases not matched to a gene. Germline CDR1 reads WNHNN; CDR2 reads SYGVQD (reference sequence). The CDR3 spells CARSGTSGSSGELFF. Written as DNA, the CDR3 is TGCGCCAGATCAGGGACTAGCGGGAGCTCCGGGGAGCTGTTTTTT.

V is TRBV28 and J is TRBJ2-1; 10 nucleotides match TRBD2. V was clipped by 8 bases and J by 7 bases; unmatched bases: 8. The CDR3 contains 14 residues. Germline V gene sequence: CDR1 MDHEN, CDR2 SYDVKM. The CDR3 DNA follows: TGTGCCAGCGGTCGGCTAGCGGGAGATAATGAGCAGTTCTTC. Amino acid sequence: CASGRLAGDNEQFF.

This chain uses TRBV7-2 with TRBJ2-1, with D perhaps TRBD2 (5 bases). The germline V gene encodes CDR1 SGHTA and CDR2 FQGNSA. Trimming removed 5 bases from V and 4 bases from J, with 18 bases in between. The CDR3 contains 16 residues. CDR3 in amino acids: CASSPTGSLRYNEQFF. The CDR3 bases are TGTGCCAGCAGCCCCACGGGGTCCCTCCGTTACAATGAGCAGTTCTTC.

This clone was picked up a small number of times. At one end, the junction sequence differs from germline, possibly due to a read error. The chain links TRBV7-7 to TRBJ2-3; possibly TRBD2 for D (6 bases). This CDR3 is 14 amino acids long. Looked up from germline, CDR1 is SSHAT and CDR2 is FNYEAQ (reference sequence). The CDR3 region has the DNA TGTGCTAGCAGCCGAACCGGAGGGCCGGATACGCAGTATTTT. Translation gives CASSRTGGPDTQYF.

The chain uses TRBV30 and TRBJ1-1; tentatively, D is TRBD1 (5 bases). This CDR3 region has 11 residues. Trimming pared 4 bases from V and 6 bases from J, leaving 9 bases between. The germline V gene encodes CDR1 GTSNPN and CDR2 SVGIG (reference sequence). The chain's CDR3 is CAWTGRAEAFF. CDR3 coding DNA: TGTGCCTGGACGGGCAGGGCTGAAGCTTTCTTT.

This clone was seen a few times. The rearrangement uses TRBV4-1 and TRBJ2-5, with 9 bases that match TRBD2. The length of the CDR3 is 16 residues. Losses at the gene ends were 4 bases for V and 5 bases for J; bases not matched to a gene: 11. Germline-derived CDR1 and CDR2 are MGHRA and YSYEKL. CDR3 coding DNA: TGCGCCAGCAGCCTATTAGCGGGAGCGAGGATTGAGACCCAGTACTTC. Encoded protein: CASSLLAGARIETQYF.

The gene calls are TRBV14 and TRBJ2-3; D ambiguous. This CDR3 comprises 11 residues. Germline CDR1 SGHDN, CDR2 FVKESK. The V and J ends lost 5 bases and 3 bases respectively, with 3 bases between them. This CDR3 reads CASSETDTQYF. As DNA, the CDR3 is TGTGCCAGCAGCGAGACAGATACGCAGTATTTT.

This clone was counted once. The V gene is TRBV18, the J gene TRBJ2-7; possibly TRBD2 for D (5 bases). The CDR3 contains 15 residues. The germline V and J ends were trimmed by 3 bases and 1 base, with 13 bases remaining between them. CDR1 is KGHSH and CDR2 is LQKENI in the germline V gene. This chain's CDR3 is CASSPGRESSYEQYF. The DNA of the CDR3 is TGTGCCAGCTCACCGGGCCGGGAATCTTCCTACGAGCAGTACTTC.

The chain carries TRBV30 and TRBJ1-6; unclear D gene. The CDR3 is made up of 13 amino acids. Germline CDR1 GTSNPN, CDR2 SVGIG (reference sequence). V lost 2 bases and J 5 bases, leaving 7 bases between the germline ends. This CDR3 reads CAWSYRDNSPLHF. The CDR3 DNA follows: TGTGCCTGGAGTTACCGGGATAATTCACCCCTCCACTTT. The complete variable domain, with remaining parts taken from reference TRBV30 and TRBJ1-6, reads SQTIHQWPATLVQPVGSPLSLECTVEGTSNPNLYWYRQAAGRGLQLLFYSVGIGQISSEVPQNLSASRPQDRQFILSSKKLLLSDSGFYLCAWSYRDNSPLHFGNGTRLTVT.

The CDR3 here is CAWSVDRKGVLAFF. The CDR3 DNA is TGTGCCTGGAGTGTAGATCGAAAAGGGGTGTTGGCTTTCTTT. V usage is TRBV30 and J usage is TRBJ1-1; D perhaps matches TRBD1 (5 bases). The V and J ends lost 0 bases and 11 bases respectively, with 19 bases between them. CDR1 is GTSNPN and CDR2 is SVGIG in the germline V gene (reference sequence). The CDR3 is 14 amino acids.

The gene calls are TRBV28 and TRBJ1-2; 8 bases map to TRBD1. Germline assignment: CDR1 MDHEN and CDR2 SYDVKM. The CDR3 has 15 residues. V lost 5 bases, J lost 4 bases, and 9 bases stayed unmatched. The CDR3 DNA reads as TGTGCCAGCAGTCTTACCGTCGGGACAGGCTATGGCTACACCTTC. Residues: CASSLTVGTGYGYTF.

The J gene is TRBJ1-2, the V gene TRBV18, with TRBD1 matching over 11 bases. In germline, CDR1 is KGHSH, CDR2 LQKENI. V shed 4 bases, J shed 7 bases, and the junction held 11 bases outside the gene matches. CDR3 length equals 16 residues. The CDR3 region is CASSHGTGTGGSGYTF. The CDR3 nucleotides are TGTGCCAGCTCACACGGTACCGGGACAGGGGGATCTGGCTACACCTTC.

The rearrangement links TRBV4-1 to TRBJ2-3, with 11 bases aligning to TRBD2. V dropped 0 bases and J dropped 6; count of bases not matched to a gene: 14. The CDR3 runs to 19 residues. Germline V gives CDR1 MGHRA, CDR2 YSYEKL. DNA for the CDR3: TGCGCCAGCAGCCAAGACCAATATCGGGCTAGCGGGAGGTGGGATACGCAGTATTTT. Encoded protein: CASSQDQYRASGRWDTQYF.

The chain combines TRBV5-1 with TRBJ2-5, with D possibly TRBD1 on 6 matching bases. The V and J ends lost 0 bases and 3 bases respectively, with 9 bases between them. Germline loops: CDR1 SGHRS, CDR2 YFSETQ. The CDR3 is 14 residues long. This chain's CDR3 is CASSLDREEETQYF. Here the CDR3 DNA reads TGCGCCAGCAGCTTGGACAGGGAAGAAGAGACCCAGTACTTC.

The CDR3 DNA sequence: TGCGCCAGCAGCCAAGTCGGTCGACAGGCCGGCACAGATACGCAGTATTTT. Translating it yields CASSQVGRQAGTDTQYF. This sequence joins TRBV4-1 and TRBJ2-3, with D possibly matching TRBD1 (6 bases). V lost 1 base and J lost 1, with 15 bases in between. The CDR3 loop spans 17 amino acids. Per the germline V gene, CDR1 is MGHRA and CDR2 is YSYEKL.

The CDR3 bases are TGTGCCAGCAGCCAGTACACCGGGGAGCTGTTTTTT. It translates to CASSQYTGELFF. V and J are TRBV7-8 and TRBJ2-2; D uncertain. Germline V gene lookup returns CDR1 SGHVS and CDR2 FQNEAQ. The CDR3 has 12 amino acids. With 5 bases removed from V and 3 bases from J, the gap between germline ends came to 4 bases.

The gene calls are TRBV18 and TRBJ2-5, with D possibly matching TRBD2 (6 bases). CDR3 size: 14 residues. The germline V gene has CDR1 KGHSH and CDR2 LQKENI. Trimming pared 3 bases from V and 5 bases from J, leaving 13 bases between. For the CDR3, the DNA is TGTGCCAGCTCACCGAGCTGGACTAAGGAGACCCAGTACTTC. Translated: CASSPSWTKETQYF.

The chain is built from TRBV4-1 and TRBJ1-2; possible D gene TRBD1, 6 bases. Per germline, CDR1 MGHRA and CDR2 YSYEKL. CDR3 length: 13 amino acids. Trimming took 4 bases from V and 7 from J, leaving 13 bases between them. CDR3 sequence reads: CASSRTGIGGYTF. The CDR3 DNA follows: TGCGCCAGCAGCCGCACAGGGATAGGTGGCTACACCTTC.

The V gene is TRBV28, the J gene TRBJ2-5; 8 nucleotides align to TRBD1. Germline V gene data show CDR1 as MDHEN and CDR2 as SYDVKM. The CDR3 is 15 residues long. J lost 2 bases, V lost 6 bases, and 8 bases had no gene match. The CDR3 nucleotides read TGTGCCAGCAGCCAGGACAGGGCCCTACAAGAGACCCAGTACTTC. Translation: CASSQDRALQETQYF. Filled out from reference TRBV28 and TRBJ2-5, the complete variable domain reads DVKVTQSSRYLVKRTGEKVFLECVQDMDHENMFWYRQDPGLGLRLIYFSYDVKMKEKGDIPEGYSVSREKKERFSLILESASTNQTSMYLCASSQDRALQETQYFGPGTRLLVL.

This chain uses TRBV9 with TRBJ2-6, with D maybe TRBD1 (5 bases). V shed 8 bases and J shed 0 bases, with 9 bases lying between them. Germline V gene lookup returns CDR1 SGDLS and CDR2 YYNGEE. The CDR3 runs 14 residues. The CDR3 nucleotides are TGTGCCAGGAAGGGGCACTCTGGGGCCAACGTCCTGACTTTC. Protein sequence: CARKGHSGANVLTF. Looking up the rest from reference TRBV9 and TRBJ2-6 gives the full variable domain: DSGVTQTPKHLITATGQRVTLRCSPRSGDLSVYWYQQSLDQGLQFLIQYYNGEERAKGNILERFSAQQFPDLHSELNLSSLELGDSALYFCARKGHSGANVLTFGAGSRLTVL.